The entry below gives a single TCR beta chain sequence along with its context. A multiplex PCR was run with 60 Vbeta primers and 13 Jbeta primers. Produced via immunoSEQ multiplex PCR; TCRdb's table is partial and in-frame only. The sample contains 150,000 to 200,000 clones, about four fifths of which appear only once. This specimen comes from a study of cytomegalovirus exposure and HLA in healthy donors. Donors consisted of healthy bone marrow donors. The CDR3 spans 15 residues. Trimming stripped 2 bases from V and 0 bases from J, with 10 bases between. Germline loops: CDR1 MNHNY, CDR2 SVGAGI (reference sequence).

The chain is built from TRBV6-6 and TRBJ2-5, with D perhaps TRBD1 (6 bases). The TCR comes from a woman aged 50 to 65 in good health and CMV-seropositive. Material: PBMCs. CDR3 loop: CASSYRQGNQETQYF. The CDR3 DNA follows: TGTGCCAGCAGTTACCGGCAGGGGAACCAAGAGACCCAGTACTTC.